What follows is one T cell receptor beta chain and its context. Its antigen is undetermined. The data are from a study of T-cell memory formation after mild COVID-19. Study-wide findings and caveats: Clones that contracted clustered mainly in CM and EM if CD4+ and in EMRA if CD8+. Nothing showed for sure that second-wave clones peaking on day 37 were SARS-CoV-2 specific. Day 15 to 85 contractors were CD4/CD8 balanced; later expanders leaned CD4+.

This CDR3 region has 16 residues. Trimming removed 7 bases from V and 4 bases from J; junction bases left unmatched: 11. CDR1 MNHEY and CDR2 SVGAGI come from the germline V gene. Constant-segment primers served in 5'RACE that generated TCR alpha and TCR beta cDNA libraries bearing sample barcodes and UMIs. Via MiXCR, TCRdb re-called the 5' RACE reads, giving one row per CDR3 protein. The profile covers roughly 560,000 distinct CDR3 sequences, with approximately 20% appearing a single time and 12% taken by the ten largest. Material: PBMCs or a T cell subset sorted from them (not recorded which). This receptor was identified in an adult woman who had mild COVID-19 (a few samples of this study predate the infection). Cell type and time point are not known. The chain couples TRBV6-5 to TRBJ2-5; 11 bases agree with TRBD2. The CDR3 DNA is TGTGCCAGCACTTCCCGTTTAACTAGCGGGGGAGAGACCCAGTACTTC. This encodes CASTSRLTSGGETQYF.